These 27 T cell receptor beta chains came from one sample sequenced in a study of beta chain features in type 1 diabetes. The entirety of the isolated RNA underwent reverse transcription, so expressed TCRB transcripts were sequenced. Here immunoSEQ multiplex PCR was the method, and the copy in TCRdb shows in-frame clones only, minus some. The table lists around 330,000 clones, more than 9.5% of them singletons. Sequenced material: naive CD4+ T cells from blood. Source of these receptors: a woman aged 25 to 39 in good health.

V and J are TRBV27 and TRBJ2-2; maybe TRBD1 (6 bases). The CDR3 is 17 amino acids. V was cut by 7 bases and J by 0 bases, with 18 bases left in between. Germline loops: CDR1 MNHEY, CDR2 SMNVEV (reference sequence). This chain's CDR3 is CASMLWAGVSNTGELFF. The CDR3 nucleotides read TGTGCCAGCATGCTATGGGCAGGGGTCTCGAACACCGGGGAGCTGTTTTTT.

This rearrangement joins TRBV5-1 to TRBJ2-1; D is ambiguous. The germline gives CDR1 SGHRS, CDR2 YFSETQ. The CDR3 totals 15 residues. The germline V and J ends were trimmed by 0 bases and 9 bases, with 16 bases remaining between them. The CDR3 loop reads CASSLGDTSLGEQFF. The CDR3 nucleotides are TGCGCCAGCAGCTTGGGTGACACCAGCCTGGGTGAGCAGTTCTTC.

The CDR3 nucleotides read TGTGCCTGGAGTGTAAACCCCTGGCTCAATGAGCAGTTCTTC. It yields the protein CAWSVNPWLNEQFF. V and J are TRBV30 and TRBJ2-1; no firm D call. The ends were cut back, 0 bases at V and 6 bases at J, with 12 bases in the middle. This CDR3 has 14 residues. Germline CDR1 GTSNPN, CDR2 SVGIG (reference sequence).

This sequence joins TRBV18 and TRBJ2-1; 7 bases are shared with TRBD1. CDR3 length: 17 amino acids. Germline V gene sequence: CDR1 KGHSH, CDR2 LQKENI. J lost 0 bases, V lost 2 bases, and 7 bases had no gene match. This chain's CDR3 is CASSPARGQRSYNEQFF. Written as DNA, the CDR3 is TGTGCCAGCTCACCAGCCCGGGGACAGCGCTCCTACAATGAGCAGTTCTTC.

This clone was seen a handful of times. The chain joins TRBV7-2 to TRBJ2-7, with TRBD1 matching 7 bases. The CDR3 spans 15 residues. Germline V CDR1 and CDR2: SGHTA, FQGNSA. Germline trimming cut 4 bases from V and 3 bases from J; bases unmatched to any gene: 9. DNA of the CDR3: TGTGCCAGCAGCTCAGACCGGGACAGATTCTACGAGCAGTACTTC. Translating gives CASSSDRDRFYEQYF.

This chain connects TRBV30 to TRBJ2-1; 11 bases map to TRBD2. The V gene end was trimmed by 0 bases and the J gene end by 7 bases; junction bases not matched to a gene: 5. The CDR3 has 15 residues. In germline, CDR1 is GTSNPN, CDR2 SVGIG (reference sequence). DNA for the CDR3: TGTGCCTGGAGTGTATCTAGCGGGAGGACGAATGAGCAGTTCTTC. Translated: CAWSVSSGRTNEQFF.

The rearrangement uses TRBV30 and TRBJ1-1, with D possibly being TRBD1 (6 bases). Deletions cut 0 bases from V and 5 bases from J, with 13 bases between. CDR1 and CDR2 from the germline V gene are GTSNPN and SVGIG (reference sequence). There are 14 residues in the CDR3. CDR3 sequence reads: CAWSVARGGTEAFF. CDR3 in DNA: TGTGCCTGGAGTGTTGCCAGGGGAGGGACTGAAGCTTTCTTT. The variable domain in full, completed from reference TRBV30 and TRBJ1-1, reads SQTIHQWPATLVQPVGSPLSLECTVEGTSNPNLYWYRQAAGRGLQLLFYSVGIGQISSEVPQNLSASRPQDRQFILSSKKLLLSDSGFYLCAWSVARGGTEAFFGQGTRLTVV.

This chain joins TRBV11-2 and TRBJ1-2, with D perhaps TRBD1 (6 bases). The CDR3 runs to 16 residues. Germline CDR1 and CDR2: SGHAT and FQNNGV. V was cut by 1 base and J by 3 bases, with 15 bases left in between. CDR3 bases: TGTGCCAGCAGCTTAGTAGTCGCAGGGGCGGACTATGGCTACACCTTC. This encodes CASSLVVAGADYGYTF.

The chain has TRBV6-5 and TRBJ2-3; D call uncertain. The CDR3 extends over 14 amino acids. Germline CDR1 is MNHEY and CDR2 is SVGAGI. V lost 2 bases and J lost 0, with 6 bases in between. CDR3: CASSYATSTDTQYF. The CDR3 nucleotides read TGTGCCAGCAGTTACGCTACTAGCACAGATACGCAGTATTTT.

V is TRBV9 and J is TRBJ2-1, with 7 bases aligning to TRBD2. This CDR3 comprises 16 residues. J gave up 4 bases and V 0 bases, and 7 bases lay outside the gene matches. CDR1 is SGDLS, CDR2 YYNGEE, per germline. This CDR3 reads CASSVGGGSWYNEQFF. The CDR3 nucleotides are TGTGCCAGCAGCGTAGGGGGCGGGAGTTGGTACAATGAGCAGTTCTTC.

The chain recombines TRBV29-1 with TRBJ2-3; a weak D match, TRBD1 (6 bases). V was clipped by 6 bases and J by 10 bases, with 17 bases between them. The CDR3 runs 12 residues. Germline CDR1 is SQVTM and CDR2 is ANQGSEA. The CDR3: CSVPIRDKAQYF. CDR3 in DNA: TGCAGCGTCCCAATCCGGGACAAGGCGCAGTATTTT.

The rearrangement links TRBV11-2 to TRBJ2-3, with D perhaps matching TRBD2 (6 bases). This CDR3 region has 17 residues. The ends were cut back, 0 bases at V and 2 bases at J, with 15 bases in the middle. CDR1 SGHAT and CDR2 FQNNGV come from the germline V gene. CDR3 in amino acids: CASSLDRVGLITDTQYF. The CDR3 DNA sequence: TGTGCCAGCAGCTTAGATCGAGTGGGACTTATCACAGATACGCAGTATTTT.

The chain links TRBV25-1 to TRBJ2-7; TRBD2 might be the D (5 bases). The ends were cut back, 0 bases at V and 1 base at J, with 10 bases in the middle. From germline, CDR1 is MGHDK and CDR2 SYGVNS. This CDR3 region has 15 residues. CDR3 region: CASSEYSVGSYEQYF. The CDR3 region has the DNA TGTGCCAGCAGTGAATATAGCGTGGGGTCCTACGAGCAGTACTTC.

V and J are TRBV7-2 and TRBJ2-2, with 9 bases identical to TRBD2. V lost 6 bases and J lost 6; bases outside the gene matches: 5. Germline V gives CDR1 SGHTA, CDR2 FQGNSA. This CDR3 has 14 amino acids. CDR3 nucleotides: TGTGCCAGCAGGCTAGCGGGAACCGCCGGGGAGCTGTTTTTT. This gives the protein CASRLAGTAGELFF.

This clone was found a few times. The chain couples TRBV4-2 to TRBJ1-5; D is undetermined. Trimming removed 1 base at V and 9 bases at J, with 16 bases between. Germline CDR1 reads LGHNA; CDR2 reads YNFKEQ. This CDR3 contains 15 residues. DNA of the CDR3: TGTGCCAGCAGCCAAGGGCAGGCCTCGTTGGGGCCCCAGCATTTT. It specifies CASSQGQASLGPQHF.

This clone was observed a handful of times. CDR3 nucleotides: TGTGCCAGCAGCTTTGGCTCGGGAGGGCCAGATACGCAGTATTTT. The encoded protein is CASSFGSGGPDTQYF. The V gene is TRBV7-9, the J gene TRBJ2-3; 8 bases align to TRBD2. This CDR3 is built from 15 residues. Germline assignment: CDR1 SEHNR and CDR2 FQNEAQ (reference sequence). V lost 3 bases and J lost 4; bases outside the gene matches: 6.

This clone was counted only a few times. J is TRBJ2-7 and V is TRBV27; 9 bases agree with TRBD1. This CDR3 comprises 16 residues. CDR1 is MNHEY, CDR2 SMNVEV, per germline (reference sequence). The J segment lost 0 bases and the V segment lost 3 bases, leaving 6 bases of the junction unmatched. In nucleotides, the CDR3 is TGTGCCAGCAGTTTGCTAGGACAGGGGAGCTCCTACGAGCAGTACTTC. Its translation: CASSLLGQGSSYEQYF.

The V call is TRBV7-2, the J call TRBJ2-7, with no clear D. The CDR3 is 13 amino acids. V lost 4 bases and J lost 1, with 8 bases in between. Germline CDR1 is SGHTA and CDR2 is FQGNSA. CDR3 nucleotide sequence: TGTGCCAGCAGCTCCGGCGGATCCTACGAGCAGTACTTC. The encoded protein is CASSSGGSYEQYF.

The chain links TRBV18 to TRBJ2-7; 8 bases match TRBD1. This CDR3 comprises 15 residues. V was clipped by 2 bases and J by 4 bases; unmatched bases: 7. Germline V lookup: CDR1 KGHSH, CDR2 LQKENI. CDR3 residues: CASSPRTGMPYEQYF. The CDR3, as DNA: TGTGCCAGCTCACCAAGGACAGGGATGCCTTACGAGCAGTACTTC.

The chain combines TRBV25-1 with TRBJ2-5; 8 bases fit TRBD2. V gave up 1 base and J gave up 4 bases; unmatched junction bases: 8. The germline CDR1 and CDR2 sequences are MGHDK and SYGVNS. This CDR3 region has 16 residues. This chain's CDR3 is CASSEFAAGVRETQYF. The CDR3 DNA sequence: TGTGCCAGCAGTGAATTTGCAGCGGGAGTGAGAGAGACCCAGTACTTC.

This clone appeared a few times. CDR3 residues: CASSPSSDRDEQFF. The DNA for the CDR3 is TGTGCCAGCAGCCCCTCCTCGGACAGGGATGAGCAGTTCTTC. The chain has TRBV7-3 and TRBJ2-1, with 8 positions matching TRBD1. The CDR3 has 14 amino acids. J was trimmed by 8 bases and V by 5 bases; bases with no gene match: 8. Germline loops: CDR1 SGHTA, CDR2 FQGTGA.

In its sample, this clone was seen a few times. The CDR3 sequence: CASRDSGLADEQYF. CDR3 nucleotide sequence: TGTGCCAGCAGGGATTCCGGACTAGCTGACGAGCAGTACTTC. This chain links TRBV28 with TRBJ2-7; 8 nucleotides align to TRBD2. The CDR3 loop spans 14 amino acids. Trimming cost V 6 bases and J 5 bases; bases outside gene matches: 9. Germline V lookup: CDR1 MDHEN, CDR2 SYDVKM.

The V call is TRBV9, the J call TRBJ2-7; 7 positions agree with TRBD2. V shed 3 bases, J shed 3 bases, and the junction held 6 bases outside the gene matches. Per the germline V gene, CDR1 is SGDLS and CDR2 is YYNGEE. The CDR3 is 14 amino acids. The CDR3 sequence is CASSGTSGFYEQYF. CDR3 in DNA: TGTGCCAGCAGCGGGACTAGTGGATTCTACGAGCAGTACTTC.

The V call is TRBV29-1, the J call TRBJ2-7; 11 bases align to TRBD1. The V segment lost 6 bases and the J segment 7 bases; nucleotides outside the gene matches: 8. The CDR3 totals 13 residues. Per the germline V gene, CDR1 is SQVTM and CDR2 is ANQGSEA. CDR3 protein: CSVIRDRGKEQYF. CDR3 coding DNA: TGCAGCGTCATAAGGGACAGGGGGAAGGAGCAGTACTTC.

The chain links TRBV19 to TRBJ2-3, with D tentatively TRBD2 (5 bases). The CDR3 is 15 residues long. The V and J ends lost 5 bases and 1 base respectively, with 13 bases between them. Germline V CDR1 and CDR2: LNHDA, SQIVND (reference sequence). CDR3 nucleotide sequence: TGTGCCAGTAGTCGGCAAGCGGTTGGCACAGATACGCAGTATTTT. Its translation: CASSRQAVGTDTQYF.

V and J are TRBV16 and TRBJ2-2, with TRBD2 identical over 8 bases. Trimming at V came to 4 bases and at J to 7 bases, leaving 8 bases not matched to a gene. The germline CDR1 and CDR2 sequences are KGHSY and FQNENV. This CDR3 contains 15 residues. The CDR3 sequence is CASSLRTSSIGELFF. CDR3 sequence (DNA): TGTGCCAGCAGCCTGAGGACTAGCTCCATCGGGGAGCTGTTTTTT.

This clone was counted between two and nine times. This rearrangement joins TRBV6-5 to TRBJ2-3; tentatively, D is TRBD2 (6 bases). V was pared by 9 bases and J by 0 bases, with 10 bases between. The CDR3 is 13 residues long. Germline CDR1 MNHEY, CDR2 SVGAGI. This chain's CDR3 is CASNSGSTDTQYF. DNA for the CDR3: TGTGCCAGTAACAGCGGGAGCACAGATACGCAGTATTTT.